The clone carrying this T cell receptor (beta chain) was seen a handful of times. Its antigen is unknown. This specimen comes from a study of T-cell reconstitution after alpha-beta-depleted transplantation in children. Findings and limits, study-wide: Diversity and T-cell counts at one year after transplant derived mostly from new T cells. Reportedly, only several hundred clones from non-depleted graft cells drove alpha-beta T-cell counts at about two months.

For TCRbeta, the library was prepared with unique molecular identifiers. MiXCR, run by TCRdb on the PCR reads, gives a single entry per CDR3 protein. Of about 76,000 distinct CDR3 sequences in the sample, 13% to 15% are singletons; the top ten hold around 26%. Sequences were derived from PBMCs, mostly from graft donor cells, sampled 180 days after TCRalphabeta/CD19-depleted stem cell transplant. This TCR was recovered from a male patient under 10 years old who had a stem cell transplant for acute lymphoblastic leukemia, so the T cells may come from the graft donor.

The CDR3 protein is CASSLKQANSPLHF. DNA of the CDR3: TGTGCCAGCAGCTTAAAACAGGCTAATTCACCCCTCCACTTT. The rearrangement joins TRBV7-6 to TRBJ1-6, with D perhaps matching TRBD1 (5 bases). The CDR3 has 14 amino acids. CDR1 and CDR2 from the germline V gene are SGHVS and FNYEAQ. V was clipped by 2 bases and J by 6 bases, with 8 bases between them.